These 16 T cell receptor beta chains were sequenced from one sample in a study of radiation and T cells in renal cell carcinoma. Time point reported: baseline pretreatment blood. As for treatment: 15 Gy SBRT to primary tumor, nephrectomy 4 weeks later. Profiled with immunoSEQ multiplex PCR; TCRdb holds only in-frame clones, not every one. The sample consists of roughly 100,000 clones, approximately 83% of them appearing once. Here the sequenced sample was blood, taken from a patient whose treatment included radiotherapy and nephrectomy. Receptors were obtained from a man in his 60s with renal cell carcinoma.

The CDR3 bases are TGTGCCAGCAGCAGCCAGGGACAGAACTACGAGCAGTACTTC. As protein: CASSSQGQNYEQYF. The V and J genes are TRBV11-2 and TRBJ2-7; 7 bases fit TRBD1. The junction had 7 bases not matched to a gene; V was cut back by 5 bases and J by 3 bases. Germline V gene sequence: CDR1 SGHAT, CDR2 FQNNGV. The CDR3 totals 14 residues.

The chain uses TRBV27 and TRBJ1-1; no definite D call. Germline-derived CDR1 and CDR2 are MNHEY and SMNVEV (reference sequence). V dropped 6 bases and J dropped 0 bases, with 8 bases sitting between them. The CDR3 loop spans 13 amino acids. CDR3 residues: CASSRDLNTEAFF. Here the CDR3 DNA reads TGTGCCAGCAGCCGAGACCTGAACACTGAAGCTTTCTTT.

J is TRBJ2-7 and V is TRBV18; 11 bases are a match to TRBD1. Germline V CDR1 and CDR2: KGHSH, LQKENI. The trim removed 5 bases at V and 1 base at J, leaving 7 bases unmatched. There are 16 residues in the CDR3. The CDR3 spells CASSSLGQGESYEQYF. CDR3 nucleotides: TGTGCCAGCTCAAGCTTGGGACAGGGGGAGTCCTACGAGCAGTACTTC. Variable domain in full (rest from reference TRBV18 and TRBJ2-7): NAGVMQNPRHLVRRRGQEARLRCSPMKGHSHVYWYRQLPEEGLKFMVYLQKENIIDESGMPKERFSAEFPKEGPSILRIQQVVRGDSAAYFCASSSLGQGESYEQYFGPGTRLTVT.

The rearrangement links TRBV5-4 to TRBJ2-3, with 8 bases identical to TRBD2. Germline trimming cut 4 bases from V and 5 bases from J; bases unmatched to any gene: 9. The CDR3 extends over 15 amino acids. Germline values: CDR1 SGHNT, CDR2 YYREEE (reference sequence). CDR3: CASSLGLGVGDTQYF. The CDR3 DNA sequence: TGTGCCAGCAGCCTGGGACTAGGGGTAGGAGATACGCAGTATTTT. Drawing the rest from reference TRBV5-4 and TRBJ2-3, the complete variable domain is ETGVTQSPTHLIKTRGQQVTLRCSSQSGHNTVSWYQQALGQGPQFIFQYYREEENGRGNFPPRFSGLQFPNYSSELNVNALELDDSALYLCASSLGLGVGDTQYFGPGTRLTVL.

The V call is TRBV4-1, the J call TRBJ1-6; D possibly corresponds to TRBD1 (5 bases). CDR1 and CDR2 (germline): MGHRA, YSYEKL. CDR3 length: 17 amino acids. Deletions cut 0 bases from V and 4 bases from J, with 13 bases between. The chain's CDR3 is CASSQEGRGLYNSPLHF. DNA of the CDR3: TGCGCCAGCAGCCAAGAGGGGAGGGGATTATATAATTCACCCCTCCACTTT.

The chain employs TRBV25-1 and TRBJ2-1, with D perhaps matching TRBD1 or TRBD2 (5 bases each). The CDR3 consists of 10 residues. Germline V gene lookup returns CDR1 MGHDK and CDR2 SYGVNS. V was cut by 8 bases and J by 7 bases, with 6 bases left in between. The CDR3 loop is CASWGNEQFF. In DNA form, the CDR3 reads TGTGCCAGCTGGGGGAATGAGCAGTTCTTC.

The genes are TRBV11-2 and TRBJ2-7; 12 bases match TRBD2. The junction had 10 bases not matched to a gene; V was cut back by 4 bases and J by 6 bases. The CDR3 extends over 16 amino acids. Germline assignment: CDR1 SGHAT and CDR2 FQNNGV. The DNA of the CDR3 is TGTGCCAGCAGCTACCTAGCGGGAGGGTCCACCCTCGAGCAGTACTTC. It encodes CASSYLAGGSTLEQYF.

V and J are TRBV4-2 and TRBJ2-3; 7 positions agree with TRBD2. The CDR3 spans 16 residues. Germline V gene lookup returns CDR1 LGHNA and CDR2 YNFKEQ. Unmatched junction bases numbered 16, after V lost 7 bases and J lost 6 bases. CDR3 DNA: TGTGCCAGCAACTCGAAGCCCGGGACTACTAGCGATACGCAGTATTTT. It yields the protein CASNSKPGTTSDTQYF.

V gene TRBV25-1 combines with J gene TRBJ2-6; D is ambiguous. The germline CDR1 and CDR2 sequences are MGHDK and SYGVNS. The CDR3 consists of 17 residues. Trimming shortened V by 4 bases and J by 4 bases, and 17 bases separated the two germline ends. CDR3 DNA: TGTGCCAGCAGTGGTGGACCAGGTACTCTCGGGGCCAACGTCCTGACTTTC. It yields the protein CASSGGPGTLGANVLTF.

The chain has TRBV25-1 and TRBJ2-5; D is undetermined. Looked up from germline, CDR1 is MGHDK and CDR2 is SYGVNS. CDR3 length: 12 amino acids. Trimming pared 5 bases from V and 3 bases from J, leaving 7 bases between. CDR3 in amino acids: CASSRLEETQYF. The CDR3 DNA reads as TGTGCCAGCAGTAGGCTGGAAGAGACCCAGTACTTC.

The chain has TRBV10-3 and TRBJ2-5; 11 nucleotides agree with TRBD2. CDR3 length: 15 amino acids. Germline lookup yields CDR1 ENHRY and CDR2 SYGVKD. V lost 5 bases and J lost 4; bases outside the gene matches: 6. CDR3 sequence (DNA): TGTGCCATCAGTCATACTAGCGGGAGTGGAGAGACCCAGTACTTC. Translation gives CAISHTSGSGETQYF.

In this sample, this clone turned up a few times. The genes are TRBV25-1 and TRBJ1-2; D not resolved. Looked up from germline, CDR1 is MGHDK and CDR2 is SYGVNS. This CDR3 comprises 12 residues. The ends were cut back, 3 bases at V and 2 bases at J, with 4 bases in the middle. CDR3 DNA: TGTGCCAGCAGTGACAGAAACTATGGCTACACCTTC. It translates to CASSDRNYGYTF.

This rearrangement joins TRBV10-1 to TRBJ2-7; perhaps TRBD2 as D (5 bases). This CDR3 is built from 13 residues. CDR1 WNHNN and CDR2 SYGVQD come from the germline V gene (reference sequence). The V gene lost 3 bases and the J gene lost 4 bases, with 10 bases spanning the gap. This chain's CDR3 is CASSDSRGYEQYF. CDR3 coding DNA: TGCGCCAGCAGTGACAGTAGAGGGTACGAGCAGTACTTC.

The chain carries TRBV11-2 and TRBJ1-5; D gene unclear. Germline CDR1 SGHAT, CDR2 FQNNGV. The V and J ends lost 5 bases and 4 bases respectively, with 9 bases between them. This CDR3 spans 13 amino acids. This CDR3 reads CASSREENQPQHF. The CDR3 nucleotides read TGTGCCAGCAGCCGGGAGGAGAATCAGCCCCAGCATTTT. The complete variable domain, with remaining parts taken from reference TRBV11-2 and TRBJ1-5, reads EAGVAQSPRYKIIEKRQSVAFWCNPISGHATLYWYQQILGQGPKLLIQFQNNGVVDDSQLPKDRFSAERLKGVDSTLKIQPAKLEDSAVYLCASSREENQPQHFGDGTRLSIL.

The rearrangement links TRBV21-1 to TRBJ2-3; the table's D gene call, TRBD1, was not cross checked with the DNA. TRBV21-1 is assigned pseudogene status. The CDR3 length is 14 residues. The CDR3 coding sequence is TGTGCCCCCTTGACGGGACAGGGACCAGATACGCAGTATTTT. Its protein product is CAPLTGQGPDTQYF.

The chain combines TRBV27 with TRBJ2-2, with D perhaps matching TRBD1 (6 bases). This CDR3 spans 15 amino acids. V dropped 6 bases and J dropped 5 bases, with 16 bases sitting between them. Per the germline V gene, CDR1 is MNHEY and CDR2 is SMNVEV (reference sequence). The CDR3 sequence is CASSPRDTVTGELFF. In DNA form, the CDR3 reads TGTGCCAGCAGCCCCCGGGACACTGTTACCGGGGAGCTGTTTTTT.